This entry lists 24 T cell receptor beta chains sequenced from one sample in a study of beta chain features in type 1 diabetes. The entirety of the isolated RNA underwent reverse transcription, so expressed TCRB transcripts were sequenced. Generated by immunoSEQ multiplex PCR, the TCRdb table keeps only in-frame clones and is missing some. The sample gives 430,000 or so clones, over 9.5% of which show up once; approximately 0.05% is in the top ten. Sequencing input: naive CD4+ T cells from blood. The receptors originated from a young woman in good health.

V is TRBV13 and J is TRBJ2-3, with D possibly matching TRBD2 (6 bases). V gave up 6 bases and J gave up 5 bases, with 12 bases separating them. The length of the CDR3 is 13 residues. Germline V gene data show CDR1 as PRHDT and CDR2 as FYEKMQ (reference sequence). CDR3 in amino acids: CASSRGTVDTQYF. The CDR3 nucleotides are TGTGCCAGCAGTCGGGGGACCGTAGATACGCAGTATTTT.

This clone was observed a handful of times. CDR3 bases: TGTGCCAGCAGCGGAGTTGCTACCACAGATACGCAGTATTTT. As protein: CASSGVATTDTQYF. The chain recombines TRBV9 with TRBJ2-3; D remains ambiguous. The V and J ends lost 3 bases and 2 bases respectively, with 10 bases between them. The CDR3 spans 14 residues. Germline values: CDR1 SGDLS, CDR2 YYNGEE.

In this sample, this clone turned up a few times. This rearrangement joins TRBV29-1 to TRBJ1-4; perhaps TRBD1 as D (6 bases). This CDR3 is 13 amino acids long. Germline V lookup: CDR1 SQVTM, CDR2 ANQGSEA. With 8 bases removed from V and 3 bases from J, the gap between germline ends came to 13 bases. The DNA for the CDR3 is TGCAGCACCCTCAGGGGTCCTAATGAAAAACTGTTTTTT. Translating gives CSTLRGPNEKLFF.

This clone has a handful of counts. This sequence joins TRBV7-9 and TRBJ1-4, with a tentative D call TRBD1 (5 bases). V was shortened by 3 bases and J by 2 bases, with 13 bases between the two germline ends. Germline V gives CDR1 SEHNR, CDR2 FQNEAQ (reference sequence). The CDR3 sequence is 16 residues long. CDR3 sequence (DNA): TGTGCCAGCAGCTTGGGGGACCTACCCACTAATGAAAAACTGTTTTTT. Translated, it gives CASSLGDLPTNEKLFF.

Here the CDR3 DNA reads TGTGCCAGCACCCGGGGGACGGTCTACAATGAGCAGTTCTTC. Residues: CASTRGTVYNEQFF. The chain carries TRBV5-4 and TRBJ2-1; the D gene is possibly TRBD2 (6 bases). From germline, CDR1 is SGHNT and CDR2 YYREEE (reference sequence). This CDR3 has 14 amino acids. V lost 6 bases and J lost 3, with 13 bases in between.

The chain combines TRBV6-5 with TRBJ1-3; D gene unclear. With 3 bases removed from V and 4 bases from J, the gap between germline ends came to 13 bases. The CDR3 has 15 residues. CDR1 MNHEY and CDR2 SVGAGI come from the germline V gene. The CDR3: CASSYSLGVGNTIYF. Written as DNA, the CDR3 is TGTGCCAGCAGTTATAGTCTGGGCGTCGGAAACACCATATATTTT.

The rearrangement uses TRBV15 and TRBJ2-7; no definite D call. With 2 bases removed from V and 2 bases from J, the gap between germline ends came to 13 bases. The CDR3 totals 15 residues. Germline V gene lookup returns CDR1 LNHNV and CDR2 YYDKDF (reference sequence). For the CDR3, the DNA is TGTGCCACCAGCAGACAACGACACGGAACCTACGAGCAGTACTTC. This encodes CATSRQRHGTYEQYF.

This chain connects TRBV6-5 to TRBJ1-1; D remains unclear. This CDR3 is built from 15 residues. From germline, CDR1 is MNHEY and CDR2 SVGAGI. V lost 6 bases and J 3 bases, leaving 17 bases between the germline ends. CDR3 DNA: TGTGCCAGCAGCCCCCGTGGAGGGAGGGACACTGAAGCTTTCTTT. Translation gives CASSPRGGRDTEAFF.

This clone appeared a few times. The chain joins TRBV7-9 to TRBJ2-2; tentative D call: TRBD2 (6 bases). The V end lost 5 bases, the J end lost 4 bases, and 17 bases lay between the germline ends. Germline V gene sequence: CDR1 SEHNR, CDR2 FQNEAQ (reference sequence). The CDR3 sequence is 16 residues long. This chain's CDR3 is CASSMDTGAVTGELFF. The CDR3 DNA reads TGTGCCAGCAGCATGGATACGGGAGCGGTCACCGGGGAGCTGTTTTTT.

This sequence joins TRBV7-2 and TRBJ1-6, with a possible D match to TRBD1 (5 bases). This CDR3 is built from 16 residues. The V and J ends lost 5 bases and 6 bases respectively, with 17 bases between them. Germline V gene sequence: CDR1 SGHTA, CDR2 FQGNSA. The CDR3 is CASSAQGGGTNSPLHF. The CDR3 DNA reads TGTGCCAGCAGCGCACAAGGCGGGGGGACTAATTCACCCCTCCACTTT.

The chain has TRBV4-1 and TRBJ2-5; D may be TRBD1 or TRBD2 (6 bases each). Trimming removed 1 base from V and 2 bases from J, with 17 bases in between. Germline V gene lookup returns CDR1 MGHRA and CDR2 YSYEKL. This CDR3 region has 17 residues. DNA of the CDR3: TGCGCCAGCAGCCAAGTTAGGACGGGGGCAACTCAAGAGACCCAGTACTTC. This translates into CASSQVRTGATQETQYF.

This clone came up a few times. This chain links TRBV29-1 with TRBJ2-5, with D unclear. This CDR3 has 10 residues. The ends were cut back, 3 bases at V and 4 bases at J, with 3 bases in the middle. The germline V gene encodes CDR1 SQVTM and CDR2 ANQGSEA. In DNA form, the CDR3 reads TGCAGCGTTGAGCGAGAGACCCAGTACTTC. This gives the protein CSVERETQYF.

V usage is TRBV4-3 and J usage is TRBJ2-1; possibly TRBD1 for D (6 bases). The CDR3 runs to 15 residues. The ends were cut back, 1 base at V and 5 bases at J, with 12 bases in the middle. Germline V gene sequence: CDR1 LGHNA, CDR2 YSLEER. CDR3 DNA sequence: TGCGCCAGCAGCCAAGGCCAGGACAGAAACAATGAGCAGTTCTTC. Translated: CASSQGQDRNNEQFF.

This clone was found many times. The chain is built from TRBV14 and TRBJ2-1; D is possibly TRBD2 (5 bases). This CDR3 has 11 residues. Trimming removed 4 bases at V and 7 bases at J, with 5 bases between. The germline V gene encodes CDR1 SGHDN and CDR2 FVKESK. The CDR3 nucleotides are TGTGCCAGCAGCCTAGCGAATGAGCAGTTCTTC. Translation gives CASSLANEQFF.

V and J are TRBV19 and TRBJ2-3, with TRBD1 matching 8 bases. With V trimmed by 5 bases and J by 0 bases, 4 bases remained unmatched. CDR1 and CDR2 from the germline V gene are LNHDA and SQIVND (reference sequence). CDR3 length: 15 amino acids. The CDR3 loop reads CASSFDRGSTDTQYF. The CDR3 DNA sequence: TGTGCCAGTAGTTTCGACAGGGGAAGCACAGATACGCAGTATTTT. Filled out from reference TRBV19 and TRBJ2-3, the complete variable domain reads DGGITQSPKYLFRKEGQNVTLSCEQNLNHDAMYWYRQDPGQGLRLIYYSQIVNDFQKGDIAEGYSVSREKKESFPLTVTSAQKNPTAFYLCASSFDRGSTDTQYFGPGTRLTVL.

The chain has TRBV21-1 and TRBJ2-7; the table gives TRBD2 as D, unverified against the DNA. TRBV21-1 is a pseudogene. The CDR3 sequence is 15 residues long. Here the CDR3 DNA reads TGTGCCAGCAGCCCCGGACTATCAAGCTCCTACGAGCAGTACGTC. Translation: CASSPGLSSSYEQYV.

The rearrangement joins TRBV28 to TRBJ2-7; weak D call: TRBD2 (5 bases). CDR1 is MDHEN and CDR2 is SYDVKM in the germline V gene. CDR3 length equals 14 residues. Trimming shortened V by 2 bases and J by 2 bases, and 10 bases separated the two germline ends. The CDR3 loop reads CASSLGSDTYEQYV. CDR3 in DNA: TGTGCCAGCAGTTTAGGGAGTGATACCTACGAGCAGTACGTC.

As regards this clone: The same CDR3 is also encoded by other DNA sequences in this sample. J is TRBJ2-5 and V is TRBV10-3; no clear D. The V end lost 2 bases, the J end lost 4 bases, and 2 bases lay between the germline ends. CDR3 length equals 11 residues. Looked up from germline, CDR1 is ENHRY and CDR2 is SYGVKD. The CDR3 coding sequence is TGTGCCATCAGTGAGAGAGAGACCCAGTACTTC. Its protein product is CAISERETQYF.

Regarding this clone: At the DNA level, this CDR3 is encoded by other sequences in the same sample as well. The chain joins TRBV7-9 to TRBJ2-5; no clear D gene. There are 12 residues in the CDR3. Trimming shortened V by 2 bases and J by 1 base, and 2 bases separated the two germline ends. Germline values: CDR1 SEHNR, CDR2 FQNEAQ (reference sequence). The DNA of the CDR3 is TGTGCCAGCAGCTTAACCCAAGAGACCCAGTACTTC. Translated, it gives CASSLTQETQYF.

The chain has TRBV18 and TRBJ2-1; no firm D call. CDR3 size: 12 residues. Germline V gene lookup returns CDR1 KGHSH and CDR2 LQKENI. Trimming took 6 bases from V and 7 from J, leaving 10 bases between them. The CDR3 DNA is TGTGCCAGCTCTTCCGAACCAAATGAGCAGTTCTTC. Its protein is CASSSEPNEQFF.

CDR3 amino acids: CASSRTSGTSGVTDTQYF. The CDR3, as DNA: TGCGCCAGCAGCCGAACATCCGGGACTAGCGGGGTCACAGATACGCAGTATTTT. V is TRBV4-1 and J is TRBJ2-3; TRBD2 matches 13 bases. V dropped 4 bases and J dropped 2; count of bases not matched to a gene: 9. CDR1 is MGHRA and CDR2 is YSYEKL in the germline V gene. The CDR3 contains 18 residues.

This clone was observed a few times. This chain uses TRBV18 with TRBJ2-7, with D hard to call. Trimming took off 2 bases at V and 6 bases at J, with 5 bases between the two ends. The germline V gene encodes CDR1 KGHSH and CDR2 LQKENI. The CDR3 length is 11 residues. The CDR3 sequence: CASSPNIEQYF. CDR3 bases: TGTGCCAGCTCACCAAACATCGAGCAGTACTTC.

This clone was seen only a few times. This chain joins TRBV18 and TRBJ2-7; 8 bases fit TRBD1. CDR1 is KGHSH and CDR2 is LQKENI in the germline V gene. V dropped 8 bases and J dropped 3; count of bases not matched to a gene: 6. This CDR3 comprises 13 residues. The CDR3: CASIPGTGYEQYF. CDR3 nucleotides: TGTGCCAGCATTCCCGGGACAGGCTACGAGCAGTACTTC.

The chain couples TRBV18 to TRBJ2-2, with 7 bases that match TRBD1. V gave up 5 bases and J gave up 6 bases; unmatched junction bases: 3. Germline CDR1 KGHSH, CDR2 LQKENI. The CDR3 loop spans 13 amino acids. The DNA for the CDR3 is TGTGCCAGCTCATACGACAGGGCCGGGGAGCTGTTTTTT. Translation: CASSYDRAGELFF.